The 2 T cell receptor beta chains reported below all come from one sample, sequenced in a study of blood T cell repertoires in COVID-19. The repertoire was sequenced with immunoSEQ multiplex PCR; TCRdb's copy has only in-frame clones and lacks some. The profile shows about 230,000 clones, nearly 90% of them singletons. The sequenced sample consisted of PBMCs or T cells enriched from blood (not recorded which). Receptors originate from a woman under 40 with acute COVID-19.

The V call is TRBV20-1, the J call TRBJ2-7; TRBD2 might be the D (5 bases). The CDR3 spans 11 residues. Germline V gene data show CDR1 as DFQATT and CDR2 as SNEGSKA (reference sequence). The V end was cut by 3 bases, the J end by 4 bases, with 7 bases between. The CDR3 here is CSARAGYEQYF. As DNA, the CDR3 is TGCAGTGCTAGGGCGGGTTACGAGCAGTACTTC.

This clone has more than one count but fewer than ten. V and J are TRBV30 and TRBJ1-5, with D perhaps matching TRBD1 (6 bases). This CDR3 comprises 13 residues. Trimming took off 2 bases at V and 7 bases at J, with 12 bases between the two ends. The germline gives CDR1 GTSNPN, CDR2 SVGIG (reference sequence). CDR3 sequence: CAWSRGAGQPQHF. In nucleotides, the CDR3 is TGTGCCTGGAGTCGGGGGGCTGGGCAGCCCCAGCATTTT.